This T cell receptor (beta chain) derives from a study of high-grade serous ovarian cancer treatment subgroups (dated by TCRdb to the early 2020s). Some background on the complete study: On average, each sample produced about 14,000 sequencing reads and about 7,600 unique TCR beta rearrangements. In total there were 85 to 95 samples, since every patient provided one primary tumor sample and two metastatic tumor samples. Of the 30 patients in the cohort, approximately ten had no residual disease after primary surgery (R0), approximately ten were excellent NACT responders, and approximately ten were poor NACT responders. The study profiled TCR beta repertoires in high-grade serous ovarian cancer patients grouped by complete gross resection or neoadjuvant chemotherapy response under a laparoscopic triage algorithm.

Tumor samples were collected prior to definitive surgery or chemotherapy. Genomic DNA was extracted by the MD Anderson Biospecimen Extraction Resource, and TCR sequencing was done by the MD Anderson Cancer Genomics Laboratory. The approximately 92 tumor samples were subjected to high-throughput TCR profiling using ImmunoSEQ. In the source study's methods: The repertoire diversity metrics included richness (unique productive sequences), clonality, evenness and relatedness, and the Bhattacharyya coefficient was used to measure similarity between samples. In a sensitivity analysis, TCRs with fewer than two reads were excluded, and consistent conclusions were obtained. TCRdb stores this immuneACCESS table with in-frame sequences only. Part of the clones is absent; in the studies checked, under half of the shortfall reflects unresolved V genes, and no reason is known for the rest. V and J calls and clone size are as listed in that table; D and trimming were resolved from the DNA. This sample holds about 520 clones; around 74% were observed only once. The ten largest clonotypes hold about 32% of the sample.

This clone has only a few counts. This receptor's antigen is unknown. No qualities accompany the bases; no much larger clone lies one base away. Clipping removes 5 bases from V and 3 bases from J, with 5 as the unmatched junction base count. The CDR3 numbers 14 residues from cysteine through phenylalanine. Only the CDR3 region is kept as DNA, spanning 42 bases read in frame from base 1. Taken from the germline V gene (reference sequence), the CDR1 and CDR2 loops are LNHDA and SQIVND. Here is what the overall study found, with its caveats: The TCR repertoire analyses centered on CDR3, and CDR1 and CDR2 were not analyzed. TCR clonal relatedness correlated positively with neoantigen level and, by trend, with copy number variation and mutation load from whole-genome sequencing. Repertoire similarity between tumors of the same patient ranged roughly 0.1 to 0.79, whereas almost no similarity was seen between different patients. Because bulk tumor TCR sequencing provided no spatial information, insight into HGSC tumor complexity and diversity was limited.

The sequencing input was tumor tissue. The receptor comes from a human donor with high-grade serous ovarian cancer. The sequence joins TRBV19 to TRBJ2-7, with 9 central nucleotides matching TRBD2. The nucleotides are TGTGCCAGTAGTGGCGGGGGGGGCAGCTACGAGCAGTACTTC. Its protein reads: CASSGGGGSYEQYF.